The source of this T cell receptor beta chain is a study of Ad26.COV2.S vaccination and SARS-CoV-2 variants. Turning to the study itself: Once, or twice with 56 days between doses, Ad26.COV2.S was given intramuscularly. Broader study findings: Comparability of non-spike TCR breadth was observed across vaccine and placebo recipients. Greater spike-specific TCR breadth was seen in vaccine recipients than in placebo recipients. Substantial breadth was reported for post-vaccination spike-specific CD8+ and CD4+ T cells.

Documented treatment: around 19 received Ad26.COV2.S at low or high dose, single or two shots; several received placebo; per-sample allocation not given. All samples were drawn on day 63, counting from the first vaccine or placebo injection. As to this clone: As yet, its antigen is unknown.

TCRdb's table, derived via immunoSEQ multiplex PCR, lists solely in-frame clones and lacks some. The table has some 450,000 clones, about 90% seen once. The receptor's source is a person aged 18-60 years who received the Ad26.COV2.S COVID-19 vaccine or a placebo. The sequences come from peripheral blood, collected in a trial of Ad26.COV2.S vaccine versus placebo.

The CDR3 spells CASSMGGTGADTQYF. CDR3 coding DNA: TGTGCCAGTAGTATGGGAGGGACTGGGGCAGATACGCAGTATTTT. J is TRBJ2-3 and V is TRBV19; 7 positions agree with TRBD2. Germline CDR1 reads LNHDA; CDR2 reads SQIVND (reference sequence). The V and J ends lost 3 bases and 4 bases, in that order; junction bases with no gene match: 7. CDR3 length: 15 amino acids.